This T cell receptor beta chain was captured in a study of T cells after yellow fever vaccination. The CDR3 totals 15 residues. Trimming left V 3 bases short and J 4 bases short, with 13 bases between. Concerning this clonotype itself: As yet, its antigen is unknown.

General study points: It was the secondary response that reached its peak faster, day 5 versus 15, but it was weaker. Subsequent booster samples again held most clones from primary vaccination (nearly 98% CD4, about 90% CD8).

MiXCR was run by TCRdb on the 5' RACE reads, yielding one entry per CDR3 protein. The table lists hundreds of thousands of distinct CDR3 sequences, about 8.7% of them singletons. The receptor was derived from a man younger than 35 who received the YFV17D yellow fever vaccine. The rearrangement links TRBV23-1 to TRBJ1-3; D ambiguous. TRBV23-1 is sorted into the ORF group, with uncertain function. The sequencing used PBMCs, collected on the day of the first yellow fever vaccination. The CDR3 sequence is CASSHRESRGNTIYF. The CDR3 DNA reads as TGCGCCAGCAGTCATAGGGAGAGTCGGGGAAACACCATATATTTT.